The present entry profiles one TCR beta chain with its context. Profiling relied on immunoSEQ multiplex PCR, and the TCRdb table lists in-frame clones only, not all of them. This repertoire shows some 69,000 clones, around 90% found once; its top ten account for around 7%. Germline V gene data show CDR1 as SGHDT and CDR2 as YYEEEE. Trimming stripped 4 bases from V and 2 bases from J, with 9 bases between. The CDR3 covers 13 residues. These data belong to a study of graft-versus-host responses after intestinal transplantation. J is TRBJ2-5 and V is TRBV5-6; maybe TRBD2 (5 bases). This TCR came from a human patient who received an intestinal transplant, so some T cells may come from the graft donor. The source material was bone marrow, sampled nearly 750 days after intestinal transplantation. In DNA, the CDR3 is TGTGCCAGCAGCCCCCTAGCTCAAGAGACCCAGTACTTC. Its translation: CASSPLAQETQYF.